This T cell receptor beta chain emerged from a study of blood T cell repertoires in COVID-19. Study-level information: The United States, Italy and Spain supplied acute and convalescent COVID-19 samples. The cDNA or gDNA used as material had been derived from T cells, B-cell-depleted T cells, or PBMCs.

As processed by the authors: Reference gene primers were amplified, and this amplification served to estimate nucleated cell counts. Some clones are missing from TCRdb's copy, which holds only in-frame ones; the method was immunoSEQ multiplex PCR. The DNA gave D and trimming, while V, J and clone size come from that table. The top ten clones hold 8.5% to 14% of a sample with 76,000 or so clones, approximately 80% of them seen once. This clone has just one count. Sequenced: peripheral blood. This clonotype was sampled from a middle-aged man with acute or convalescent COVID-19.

The CDR3 DNA sequence: TGTGCCAGCAGTTACTCGCGGAACACCGGGGAGCTGTTTTTT. Translated, it gives CASSYSRNTGELFF. The rearrangement links TRBV6-6 to TRBJ2-2; D not resolved. The CDR3 runs 14 residues. Germline V lookup: CDR1 MNHNY, CDR2 SVGAGI (reference sequence). The V and J ends lost 0 bases and 1 base respectively, with 3 bases between them.